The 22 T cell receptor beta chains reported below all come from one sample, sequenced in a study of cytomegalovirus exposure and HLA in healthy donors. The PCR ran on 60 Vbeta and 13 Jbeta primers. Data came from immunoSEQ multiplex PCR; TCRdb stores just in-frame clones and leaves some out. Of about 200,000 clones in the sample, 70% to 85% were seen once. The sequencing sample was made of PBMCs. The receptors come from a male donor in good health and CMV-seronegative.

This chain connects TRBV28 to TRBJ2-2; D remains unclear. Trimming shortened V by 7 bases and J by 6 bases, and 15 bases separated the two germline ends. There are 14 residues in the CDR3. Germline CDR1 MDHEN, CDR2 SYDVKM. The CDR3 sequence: CASKIYSRPGELFF. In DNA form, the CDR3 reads TGTGCCAGCAAAATTTATAGCCGCCCCGGGGAGCTGTTTTTT.

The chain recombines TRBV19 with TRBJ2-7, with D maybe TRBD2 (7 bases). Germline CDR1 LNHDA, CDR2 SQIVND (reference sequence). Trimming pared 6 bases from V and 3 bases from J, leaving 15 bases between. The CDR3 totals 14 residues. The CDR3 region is CASSRAGASYEQYF. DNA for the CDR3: TGTGCCAGTAGCCGCGCGGGGGCAAGCTACGAGCAGTACTTC.

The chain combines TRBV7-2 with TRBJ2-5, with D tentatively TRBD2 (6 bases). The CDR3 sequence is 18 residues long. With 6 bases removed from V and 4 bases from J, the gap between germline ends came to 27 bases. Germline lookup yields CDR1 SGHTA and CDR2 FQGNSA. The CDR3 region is CASSPSPMAGLGGETQYF. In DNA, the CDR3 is TGTGCCAGCAGTCCCTCTCCCATGGCGGGACTTGGGGGAGAGACCCAGTACTTC.

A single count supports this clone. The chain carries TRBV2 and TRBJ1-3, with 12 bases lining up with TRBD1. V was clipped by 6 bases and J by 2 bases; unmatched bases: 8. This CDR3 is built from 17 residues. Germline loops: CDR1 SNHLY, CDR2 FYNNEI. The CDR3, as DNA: TGTGCCAGCAGCCAACCGGGACAGGGGGCGACTGGAAACACCATATATTTT. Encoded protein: CASSQPGQGATGNTIYF.

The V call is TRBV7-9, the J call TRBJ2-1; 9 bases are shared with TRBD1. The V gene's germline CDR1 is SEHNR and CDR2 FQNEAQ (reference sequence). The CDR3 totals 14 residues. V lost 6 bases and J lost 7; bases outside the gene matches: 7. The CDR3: CASSDSGTGNEQFF. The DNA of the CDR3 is TGTGCCAGCAGTGACTCCGGGACAGGGAATGAGCAGTTCTTC.

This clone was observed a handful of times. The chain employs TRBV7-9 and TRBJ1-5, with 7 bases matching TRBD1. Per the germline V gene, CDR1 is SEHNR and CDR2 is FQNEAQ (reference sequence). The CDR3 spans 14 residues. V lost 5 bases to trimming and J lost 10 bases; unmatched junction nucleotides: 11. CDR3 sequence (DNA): TGTGCCAGCAGCAGCAACAGGGGTCGGCTCCCCCAGCATTTT. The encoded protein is CASSSNRGRLPQHF.

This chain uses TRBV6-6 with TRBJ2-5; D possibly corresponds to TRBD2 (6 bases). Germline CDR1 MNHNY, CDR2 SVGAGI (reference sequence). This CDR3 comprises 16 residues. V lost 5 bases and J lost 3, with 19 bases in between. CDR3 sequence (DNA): TGTGCCAGCAGTAACCGGGACTTAAAATGGAAAGAGACCCAGTACTTC. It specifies CASSNRDLKWKETQYF.

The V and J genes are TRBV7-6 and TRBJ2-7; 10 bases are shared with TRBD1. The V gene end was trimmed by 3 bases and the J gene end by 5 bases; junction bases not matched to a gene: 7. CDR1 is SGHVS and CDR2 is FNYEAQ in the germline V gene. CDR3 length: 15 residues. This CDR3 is CASSLGQGSFHEQYF. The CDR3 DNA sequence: TGTGCCAGCAGCTTGGGACAGGGGTCTTTCCACGAGCAGTACTTC.

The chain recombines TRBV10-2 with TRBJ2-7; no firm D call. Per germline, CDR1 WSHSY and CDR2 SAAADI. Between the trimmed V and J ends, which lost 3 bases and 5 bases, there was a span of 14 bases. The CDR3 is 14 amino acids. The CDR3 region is CASSEVAVKNEQYF. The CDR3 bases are TGCGCCAGCAGTGAAGTGGCTGTCAAGAACGAGCAGTACTTC.

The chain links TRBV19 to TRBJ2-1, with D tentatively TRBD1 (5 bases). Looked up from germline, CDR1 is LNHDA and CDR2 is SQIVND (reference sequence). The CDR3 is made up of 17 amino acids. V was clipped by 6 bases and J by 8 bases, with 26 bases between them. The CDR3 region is CASRSPGGLSRGDEQFF. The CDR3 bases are TGTGCCAGTAGGAGCCCGGGCGGCCTCTCAAGGGGTGATGAGCAGTTCTTC. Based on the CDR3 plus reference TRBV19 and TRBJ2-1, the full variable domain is DGGITQSPKYLFRKEGQNVTLSCEQNLNHDAMYWYRQDPGQGLRLIYYSQIVNDFQKGDIAEGYSVSREKKESFPLTVTSAQKNPTAFYLCASRSPGGLSRGDEQFFGPGTRLTVL.

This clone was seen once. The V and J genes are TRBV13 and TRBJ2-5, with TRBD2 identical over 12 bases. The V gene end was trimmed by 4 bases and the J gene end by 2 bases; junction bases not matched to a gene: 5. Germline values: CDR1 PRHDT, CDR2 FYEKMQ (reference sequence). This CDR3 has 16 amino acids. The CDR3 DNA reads TGTGCCAGCAGCTCGAGGACTAGCGGGGAACAAGAGACCCAGTACTTC. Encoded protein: CASSSRTSGEQETQYF.

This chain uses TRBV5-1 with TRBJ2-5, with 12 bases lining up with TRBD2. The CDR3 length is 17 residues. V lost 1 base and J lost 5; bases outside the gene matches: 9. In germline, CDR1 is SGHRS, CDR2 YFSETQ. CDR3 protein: CASSLSSTSGSLETQYF. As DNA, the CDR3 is TGCGCCAGCAGCTTGTCTTCGACTAGCGGGAGTCTGGAGACCCAGTACTTC.

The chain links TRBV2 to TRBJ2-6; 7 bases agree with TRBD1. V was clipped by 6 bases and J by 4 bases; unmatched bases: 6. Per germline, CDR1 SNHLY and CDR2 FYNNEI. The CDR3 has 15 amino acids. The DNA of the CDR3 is TGTGCCAGCAGAGAGACAGGGAACGGGGCCAACGTCCTGACTTTC. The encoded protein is CASRETGNGANVLTF.

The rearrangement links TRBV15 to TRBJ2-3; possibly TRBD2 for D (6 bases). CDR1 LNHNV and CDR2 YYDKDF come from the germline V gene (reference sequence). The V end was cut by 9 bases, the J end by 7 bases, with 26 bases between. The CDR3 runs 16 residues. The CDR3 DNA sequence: TGTGCCACAACCCATTCAAGGACTCCTCTAGCGAATACGCAGTATTTT. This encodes CATTHSRTPLANTQYF. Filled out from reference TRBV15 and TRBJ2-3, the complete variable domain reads DAMVIQNPRYQVTQFGKPVTLSCSQTLNHNVMYWYQQKSSQAPKLLFHYYDKDFNNEADTPDNFQSRRPNTSFCFLDIRSPGLGDTAMYLCATTHSRTPLANTQYFGPGTRLTVL.

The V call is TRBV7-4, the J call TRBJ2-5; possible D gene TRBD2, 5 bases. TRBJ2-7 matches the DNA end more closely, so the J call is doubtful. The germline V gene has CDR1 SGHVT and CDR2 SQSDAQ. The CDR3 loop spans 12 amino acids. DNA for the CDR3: TGTGCCAGCAGTCACCCGGGGTGCGAGCAGTACTTC. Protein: CASSHPGCEQYF.

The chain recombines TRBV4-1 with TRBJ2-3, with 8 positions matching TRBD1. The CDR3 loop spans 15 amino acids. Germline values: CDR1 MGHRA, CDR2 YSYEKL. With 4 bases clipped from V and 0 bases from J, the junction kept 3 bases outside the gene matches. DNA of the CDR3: TGCGCCAGCAGCCCACGGGACAGGAGCACAGATACGCAGTATTTT. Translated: CASSPRDRSTDTQYF.

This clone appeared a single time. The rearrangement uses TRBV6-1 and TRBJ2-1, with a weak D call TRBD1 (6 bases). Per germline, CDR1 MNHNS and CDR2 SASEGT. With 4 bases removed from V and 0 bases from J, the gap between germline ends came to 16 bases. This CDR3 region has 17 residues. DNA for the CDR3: TGTGCCAGCAGTGGTCACAGGGTCCCGAGCTCCTACAATGAGCAGTTCTTC. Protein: CASSGHRVPSSYNEQFF.

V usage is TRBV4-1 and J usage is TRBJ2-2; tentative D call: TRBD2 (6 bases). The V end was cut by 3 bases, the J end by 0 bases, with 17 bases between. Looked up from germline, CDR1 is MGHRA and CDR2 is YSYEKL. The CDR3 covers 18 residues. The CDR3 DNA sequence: TGCGCCAGCAGCCAGGAAACTTTAGGACTATCGAACACCGGGGAGCTGTTTTTT. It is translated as CASSQETLGLSNTGELFF.

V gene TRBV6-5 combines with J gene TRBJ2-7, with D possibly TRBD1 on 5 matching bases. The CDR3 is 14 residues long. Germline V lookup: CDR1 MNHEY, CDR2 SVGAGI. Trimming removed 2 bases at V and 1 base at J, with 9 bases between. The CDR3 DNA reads TGTGCCAGCAGTTACACCAGGGATTCCTACGAGCAGTACTTC. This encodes CASSYTRDSYEQYF.

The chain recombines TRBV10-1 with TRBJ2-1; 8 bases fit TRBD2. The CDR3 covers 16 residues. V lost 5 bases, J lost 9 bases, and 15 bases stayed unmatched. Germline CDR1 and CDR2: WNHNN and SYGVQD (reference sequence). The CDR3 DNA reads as TGCGCCAGCAGTTCTACTAGCGGACTGGCGGGTGGTGAGCAGTTCTTC. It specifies CASSSTSGLAGGEQFF.

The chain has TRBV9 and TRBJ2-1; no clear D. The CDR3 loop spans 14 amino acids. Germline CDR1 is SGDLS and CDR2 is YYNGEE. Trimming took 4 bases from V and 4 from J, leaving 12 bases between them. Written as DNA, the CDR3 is TGTGCCAGCAGCCCCTCGGTTCGTTACAATGAGCAGTTCTTC. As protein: CASSPSVRYNEQFF.

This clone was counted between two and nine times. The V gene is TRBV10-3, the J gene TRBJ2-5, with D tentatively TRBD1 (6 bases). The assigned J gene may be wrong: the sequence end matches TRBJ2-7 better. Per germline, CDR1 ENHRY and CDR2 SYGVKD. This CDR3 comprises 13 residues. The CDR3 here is CAISDAGDYEQYF. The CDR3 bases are TGTGCCATCAGTGACGCAGGGGACTACGAGCAGTACTTC.